A single sample is the source of the 15 T cell receptor beta chains below, sequenced in a study of blood T cell repertoires in COVID-19. Generated by immunoSEQ multiplex PCR, the TCRdb table keeps only in-frame clones and is missing some. The table lists about 400,000 clones, 88% of them singletons. The sample comprised PBMCs or T cells enriched from blood (not recorded which). All receptors derive from a woman aged 40 to 50 with acute COVID-19.

The sample holds a few counts of this clone. This chain's CDR3 is CASSPQSRGNTEAFF. CDR3 nucleotide sequence: TGTGCCAGCAGCCCCCAAAGCAGGGGGAACACTGAAGCTTTCTTT. V gene TRBV9 combines with J gene TRBJ1-1; tentatively, D is TRBD1 (6 bases). V gave up 4 bases and J gave up 1 base, with 14 bases separating them. Per the germline V gene, CDR1 is SGDLS and CDR2 is YYNGEE. This CDR3 region has 15 residues.

About this clone: In the same sample, other DNA sequences code for this CDR3. This chain joins TRBV29-1 and TRBJ1-2; D perhaps matches TRBD1 (6 bases). Trimming left V 5 bases short and J 3 bases short, with 10 bases between. CDR3 length: 12 amino acids. Germline lookup yields CDR1 SQVTM and CDR2 ANQGSEA. The CDR3 DNA sequence: TGCAGCGTTCTACAGGGAGACTATGGCTACACCTTC. As protein: CSVLQGDYGYTF.

The J gene is TRBJ1-2, the V gene TRBV3-1 (or the pseudogene TRBV3-2); 10 nucleotides align to TRBD1. J lost 1 base, V lost 4 bases, and 3 bases had no gene match. There are 15 residues in the CDR3. Germline values: CDR1 LGHDT, CDR2 YNNKEL (reference sequence). Written as DNA, the CDR3 is TGTGCCAGCAGCCCCGACAGGGGGCTTAACTATGGCTACACCTTC. Amino acid sequence: CASSPDRGLNYGYTF.

This chain uses TRBV24-1 with TRBJ2-5, with 9 nucleotides matching TRBD1. Per the germline V gene, CDR1 is KGHDR and CDR2 is SFDVKD. V lost 6 bases and J lost 0; bases outside the gene matches: 4. This CDR3 has 15 residues. DNA for the CDR3: TGTGCCACCAGTACGGACAGGGGTTACCAAGAGACCCAGTACTTC. Its protein is CATSTDRGYQETQYF.

This rearrangement joins TRBV7-2 to TRBJ1-6; D remains ambiguous. The CDR3 totals 16 residues. CDR1 and CDR2 from the germline V gene are SGHTA and FQGNSA. Deletions cut 2 bases from V and 8 bases from J, with 16 bases between. CDR3 in DNA: TGTGCCAGCAGCTTACTGGACGGGGAGAAAGATTCACCCCTCCACTTT. Residues: CASSLLDGEKDSPLHF.

This clone was observed once. The V gene is TRBV15, the J gene TRBJ1-5, with D hard to call. CDR1 LNHNV and CDR2 YYDKDF come from the germline V gene (reference sequence). The CDR3 length is 15 residues. V lost 5 bases to trimming and J lost 0 bases, with 11 bases between them. The DNA of the CDR3 is TGTGCCACCAGCCCATCAGGCACTAGCAATCAGCCCCAGCATTTT. Amino acid sequence: CATSPSGTSNQPQHF. The variable domain in full, completed from reference TRBV15 and TRBJ1-5, reads DAMVIQNPRYQVTQFGKPVTLSCSQTLNHNVMYWYQQKSSQAPKLLFHYYDKDFNNEADTPDNFQSRRPNTSFCFLDIRSPGLGDTAMYLCATSPSGTSNQPQHFGDGTRLSIL.

The J gene is TRBJ1-1, the V gene TRBV5-1; a weak D match, TRBD1 (5 bases). Germline CDR1 SGHRS, CDR2 YFSETQ. Trimming removed 4 bases from V and 0 bases from J, with 13 bases in between. The length of the CDR3 is 15 residues. CDR3 sequence reads: CASSAAGVMNTEAFF. CDR3 nucleotide sequence: TGCGCCAGCAGCGCCGCGGGGGTGATGAACACTGAAGCTTTCTTT.

The rearrangement joins TRBV30 to TRBJ2-5; D gene unclear. Germline lookup yields CDR1 GTSNPN and CDR2 SVGIG (reference sequence). V was shortened by 0 bases and J by 2 bases, with 16 bases between the two germline ends. CDR3 length: 16 amino acids. The CDR3 DNA follows: TGTGCCTGGAGTGTACTCCGGGTCAAGGAACAAGAGACCCAGTACTTC. It specifies CAWSVLRVKEQETQYF.

V and J are TRBV24-1 and TRBJ2-3; 9 bases map to TRBD2. V dropped 0 bases and J dropped 5; count of bases not matched to a gene: 2. Germline CDR1 KGHDR, CDR2 SFDVKD. The CDR3 runs to 15 residues. CDR3 protein: CATSDLRTSEDTQYF. In DNA form, the CDR3 reads TGTGCCACCAGTGATTTGAGGACTAGCGAAGATACGCAGTATTTT.

V gene TRBV6-4 combines with J gene TRBJ2-3; possible D gene TRBD1, 6 bases. Trimming removed 2 bases at V and 3 bases at J, with 6 bases between. The CDR3 length is 13 residues. Germline values: CDR1 MRHNA, CDR2 SNTAGT. CDR3 protein: CASSDTGTDTQYF. The DNA for the CDR3 is TGTGCCAGCAGTGACACAGGGACAGATACGCAGTATTTT.

The chain employs TRBV11-3 and TRBJ2-5; 7 nucleotides match TRBD1. The CDR3 covers 12 residues. J lost 8 bases, V lost 5 bases, and 5 bases had no gene match. From germline, CDR1 is SGHNT and CDR2 YENEEA. The CDR3 sequence: CASSPDRATQYF. As DNA, the CDR3 is TGTGCCAGCAGCCCCGACAGGGCTACCCAGTACTTC.

The chain couples TRBV30 to TRBJ1-3; D uncertain. There are 14 residues in the CDR3. Germline CDR1 and CDR2: GTSNPN and SVGIG (reference sequence). Trimming cost V 5 bases and J 0 bases, with 11 bases left between them. The CDR3 DNA reads TGTGCCTGGGATAAACAGAGCTCTGGAAACACCATATATTTT. This codes for CAWDKQSSGNTIYF.

This chain connects TRBV28 to TRBJ1-2, with 8 positions matching TRBD1. The V gene's germline CDR1 is MDHEN and CDR2 SYDVKM. V was clipped by 2 bases and J by 5 bases; unmatched bases: 7. The CDR3 length is 15 residues. In DNA, the CDR3 is TGTGCCAGCAGTTTAGATGGACAGGGTTTATATGGCTACACCTTC. Translating it yields CASSLDGQGLYGYTF.

This clone has more than one count but fewer than ten. The chain recombines TRBV5-5 with TRBJ1-6, with D unclear. This CDR3 is built from 13 residues. With 3 bases removed from V and 11 bases from J, the gap between germline ends came to 12 bases. The germline V gene has CDR1 SGHKS and CDR2 YYEKEE (reference sequence). Here the CDR3 reads CASSYEQIPPLHF. The CDR3 coding sequence is TGTGCCAGCAGCTATGAACAGATTCCACCCCTCCACTTT.

V usage is TRBV3-1 (or the pseudogene TRBV3-2) and J usage is TRBJ2-5; 7 bases align to TRBD2. This CDR3 region has 18 residues. The trim removed 0 bases at V and 1 base at J, leaving 11 bases unmatched. Germline CDR1 is LGHDT and CDR2 is YNNKEL (reference sequence). The CDR3 is CASSQDLDKAGVQETQYF. CDR3 sequence (DNA): TGTGCCAGCAGCCAAGATTTAGACAAGGCGGGGGTCCAAGAGACCCAGTACTTC.